The 13 T cell receptor beta chains reported below all come from one sample, sequenced in a study of blood T cell repertoires in COVID-19. The method was immunoSEQ multiplex PCR; TCRdb's version includes in-frame clones alone and lacks a portion of them. The repertoire has roughly 79,000 clones, approximately 78% of them found once; the top ten carry around 6.9%. Sequencing was carried out using peripheral blood. All receptors come from a human donor in a cohort sampled during active COVID-19.

This sequence joins TRBV7-9 and TRBJ2-3; weak D call: TRBD2 (5 bases). Germline-derived CDR1 and CDR2 are SEHNR and FQNEAQ (reference sequence). With 4 bases removed from V and 0 bases from J, the gap between germline ends came to 8 bases. The CDR3 is 14 residues long. CDR3 residues: CASSSTTSTDTQYF. In nucleotides, the CDR3 is TGTGCCAGCAGCTCGACTACCAGCACAGATACGCAGTATTTT.

V gene TRBV9 combines with J gene TRBJ2-5, with 13 nucleotides matching TRBD2. Germline V gene data show CDR1 as SGDLS and CDR2 as YYNGEE. The trim removed 3 bases at V and 5 bases at J, leaving 7 bases unmatched. CDR3 length: 16 amino acids. The CDR3 nucleotides are TGTGCCAGCAGCGCTACTAGCGGGGGGGCAGAGGAGACCCAGTACTTC. It specifies CASSATSGGAEETQYF. The full variable domain, in which reference TRBV9 and TRBJ2-5 provide the parts outside the CDR3, is DSGVTQTPKHLITATGQRVTLRCSPRSGDLSVYWYQQSLDQGLQFLIQYYNGEERAKGNILERFSAQQFPDLHSELNLSSLELGDSALYFCASSATSGGAEETQYFGPGTRLLVL.

This chain uses TRBV4-1 with TRBJ1-2; no clear D. V was cut by 0 bases and J by 4 bases, with 6 bases left in between. Germline CDR1 MGHRA, CDR2 YSYEKL. This CDR3 is 13 amino acids long. CDR3 sequence: CASSQDGFYGYTF. Written as DNA, the CDR3 is TGCGCCAGCAGCCAAGACGGGTTCTATGGCTACACCTTC.

The rearrangement links TRBV15 to TRBJ1-1; D uncertain. Trimming pared 1 base from V and 8 bases from J, leaving 8 bases between. The length of the CDR3 is 12 residues. CDR1 is LNHNV and CDR2 is YYDKDF in the germline V gene (reference sequence). CDR3 sequence (DNA): TGTGCCACCAGCAGAGTTTCAGGAGAAGCTTTCTTT. Translating gives CATSRVSGEAFF.

The chain combines TRBV19 with TRBJ2-2; tentatively, D is TRBD2 (6 bases). This CDR3 is 15 amino acids long. V gave up 7 bases and J gave up 7 bases, with 19 bases separating them. CDR1 and CDR2 (germline): LNHDA, SQIVND (reference sequence). The CDR3 protein is CASTTQWGDGGELFF. In DNA form, the CDR3 reads TGTGCCAGTACGACGCAGTGGGGGGACGGCGGGGAGCTGTTTTTT.

This chain connects TRBV5-1 to TRBJ1-4; no definite D call. Looked up from germline, CDR1 is SGHRS and CDR2 is YFSETQ. This CDR3 is 14 amino acids long. Trimming removed 0 bases at V and 0 bases at J, with 3 bases between. This CDR3 is CASSLGATNEKLFF. In DNA, the CDR3 is TGCGCCAGCAGCTTGGGAGCAACTAATGAAAAACTGTTTTTT.

The gene calls are TRBV5-1 and TRBJ2-3; D gene ambiguous. Trimming took off 3 bases at V and 1 base at J, with 12 bases between the two ends. The CDR3 extends over 15 amino acids. Looked up from germline, CDR1 is SGHRS and CDR2 is YFSETQ. CDR3 sequence (DNA): TGCGCCAGCAGCTCGACCCCACTACGCACAGATACGCAGTATTTT. Translated, it gives CASSSTPLRTDTQYF.

The V gene is TRBV4-1, the J gene TRBJ1-4; tentative D call: TRBD1 (5 bases). This CDR3 spans 15 amino acids. The germline V gene encodes CDR1 MGHRA and CDR2 YSYEKL. V gave up 1 base and J gave up 7 bases, with 13 bases separating them. The CDR3 here is CASSQGGRGGEKLFF. Here the CDR3 DNA reads TGCGCCAGCAGCCAAGGGGGGAGGGGAGGTGAAAAACTGTTTTTT.

This chain joins TRBV19 and TRBJ1-4, with 8 bases matching TRBD1. The CDR3 spans 14 residues. The germline CDR1 and CDR2 sequences are LNHDA and SQIVND (reference sequence). V shed 6 bases and J 6 bases; nucleotides not matched to a gene: 6. The CDR3 DNA is TGTGCCAGTAGGAAGCGACAGGGGCATGAAAAACTGTTTTTT. It codes for CASRKRQGHEKLFF.

V is TRBV1 and J is TRBJ2-3; the table's TRBD2 call for D was not verified on the DNA. TRBV1 is a pseudogene. This CDR3 region has 18 residues. Written as DNA, the CDR3 is TGCACCAGCAGCCAGGGGGGACTAGCATTTTACCGCACAGATACGCAGTATTTT. Its protein is CTSSQGGLAFYRTDTQYF.

The V and J genes are TRBV7-3 and TRBJ2-3; maybe TRBD2 (5 bases). Trimming shortened V by 1 base and J by 4 bases, and 12 bases separated the two germline ends. The V gene's germline CDR1 is SGHTA and CDR2 FQGTGA. This CDR3 has 15 residues. The CDR3 reads CASSLSPGFADTQYF. For the CDR3, the DNA is TGTGCCAGCAGCTTAAGTCCGGGGTTTGCAGATACGCAGTATTTT.

The chain uses TRBV12-3 or TRBV12-4 and TRBJ1-1; D unresolved. This CDR3 spans 12 amino acids. V gave up 7 bases and J gave up 6 bases, with 12 bases separating them. The chain's CDR3 is CASIKKGAEAFF. The CDR3 DNA is TGTGCCAGCATCAAAAAGGGAGCTGAAGCTTTCTTT.

The genes are TRBV2 and TRBJ2-5, with D maybe TRBD2 (6 bases). CDR1 is SNHLY, CDR2 FYNNEI, per germline. Trimming took 7 bases from V and 9 from J, leaving 18 bases between them. The CDR3 is made up of 13 amino acids. As DNA, the CDR3 is TGTGCCAGCAACCGGGGAGGATCGTTGGCCCAGTACTTC. Translated, it gives CASNRGGSLAQYF.